This section outlines one TCR beta chain sequence together with its context. What it binds is unknown. Sequencing was performed with immunoSEQ multiplex PCR; in TCRdb, only in-frame clones are kept and a portion is missing. The sample holds some 99,000 clones, roughly 94% seen once. The data derive from a study of siplizumab effects on memory and regulatory T cells. Overall study results and limits: There appeared to be greater diversity in naive T cells than in memory cells, and naive T cells seemed major contributors to the alloresponse. Siplizumab cultures yielded proliferating Tregs whose suppressive function was not confirmed. The average Treg-derived proportion among mappable alloreactive CD4+ clones was around 65% with siplizumab versus 25% to 30% in controls.

The germline CDR1 and CDR2 sequences are SGHRS and YFSETQ. After removal of 2 bases from V and 9 bases from J, the junction contained 7 bases not matched to a gene. The CDR3 is 15 amino acids. The chain links TRBV5-1 to TRBJ2-1; 11 bases align to TRBD2. Sequenced input: Tregs sorted from blood. The TCR sequence derives from a human donor in good health. The CDR3 loop is CASSFRIAGGLEQFF. The CDR3 region has the DNA TGCGCCAGCAGCTTTCGAATAGCGGGAGGGCTTGAGCAGTTCTTC.